This is a list of T cell receptor beta chains from one sample in a study of cytomegalovirus exposure and HLA in healthy donors. Profiling relied on immunoSEQ multiplex PCR, and the TCRdb table lists in-frame clones only, not all of them. The table includes 100,000 to 150,000 clones, 88% detected once. Material: PBMCs. These receptors originate from a man younger than 45 in good health and CMV-seronegative. The CDR3 runs from the conserved cysteine through the conserved F or W. A D gene is named only where the DNA matches it firmly. The listing skips clone size in some rows; elsewhere it reads once, few, many or a size class.

>TRBJ2-1|TRBD2|TRBV5-1|-
TGCGCCAGCAGCGTTGGTACTAGCGGGGTTTACAATGAGCAGTTCTTC
CASSVGTSGVYNEQFF
>TRBJ2-7|TRBD2|TRBV7-2|-
TGTGCCAGCAGCTTAGAAGGTAGCGGGAGCGGTATGGAGCAGTACTTC
CASSLEGSGSGMEQYF
>TRBJ2-7|-|TRBV11-2|-
TGTGCCAGCAGCTTTGCCCGGAGGGTAGTAGGTGAGCAGTACTTC
CASSFARRVVGEQYF
>TRBJ1-2|-|TRBV6-5|-
TGTGCCAGCAGTCCTTCGGGGGGTCAGGATGGCTACACCTTC
CASSPSGGQDGYTF
>TRBJ1-2|-|TRBV29-1|-
TGCAGCGCTGCAACAGAGAACTATGGCTACACCTTC
CSAATENYGYTF
>TRBJ2-1|TRBD2|TRBV2|-
TGTGCCAGCAGTGTCGGACTAGCGGGGGGAGGTGAGCAGTTCTTC
CASSVGLAGGGEQFF
>TRBJ2-7|-|TRBV5-1|once
TGCGCCAGCAGCCTACAGGGGGCCCCCACCGATAGCGGGAGAATTTACGAGCAGTACTTC
CASSLQGAPTDSGRIYEQYF
>TRBJ1-2|-|TRBV5-1|few
TGCGCCAGCAGCTTGCTGTTTGGCTACACCTTC
CASSLLFGYTF
>TRBJ2-2|-|TRBV14|-
TGTGCCAGCAGCCCCCGTCCGGCGGTAACTAACACCGGGGAGCTGTTTTTT
CASSPRPAVTNTGELFF
>TRBJ2-5|-|TRBV28|-
TGTGCCAGCAGTTTACCTAGCCAAGAGACCCAGTACTTC
CASSLPSQETQYF
>TRBJ1-1|TRBD1|TRBV6-4|-
TGTGCCAGCAGTGAAGGGGGCCCGAACACTGAAGCTTTCTTT
CASSEGGPNTEAFF
>TRBJ1-1|-|TRBV10-2|-
TGCGCCAGCGGGCAGGATTGGGACACTGAAGCTTTCTTT
CASGQDWDTEAFF
>TRBJ2-3|-|TRBV13|-
TGTGCCAGCAGCGACCCCCACAGGGGCACAGATACGCAGTATTTT
CASSDPHRGTDTQYF
>TRBJ2-7|-|TRBV29-1|-
TGCAGCGTTGAAGAGGGTCCAGGTCCCTACGAGCAGTACTTC
CSVEEGPGPYEQYF
>TRBJ1-1|TRBD1|TRBV14|-
TGTGCCAGCAGAATACGACAGGGGACCACTGAAGCTTTCTTT
CASRIRQGTTEAFF
>TRBJ2-4|-|TRBV7-2|-
TGTGCCAGCAGCTTCGTAAGGGAGGACATTCAGTACTTC
CASSFVREDIQYF
>TRBJ2-5|-|TRBV11-2|-
TGTGCCAGCAGCTTGAGGCTCGGGCAGGGTGTGGGAGAGACCCAGTACTTC
CASSLRLGQGVGETQYF
>TRBJ1-1|-|TRBV9|-
TGTGCCAGCAGCGTAGGTGGCCACACTGAAGCTTTCTTT
CASSVGGHTEAFF
>TRBJ2-3|-|TRBV6-5|-
TGTGCCAGCAGTTACTGGGGCGGGGCCCTAACAGATACGCAGTATTTT
CASSYWGGALTDTQYF
>TRBJ2-7|-|TRBV12-5|-
TGTGCTAGTGGTTTGCTAGACGAGCAGTACTTC
CASGLLDEQYF
>TRBJ2-1|TRBD2|TRBV2|-
TGTGCCAGCAAAAAGGGGGGAACTAGCGGGAGGTACAATGAGCAGTTCTTC
CASKKGGTSGRYNEQFF
>TRBJ1-1|-|TRBV28|-
TGTGCCAGCAGTTTGGAGGGGCGAGGGACTGAAGCTTTCTTT
CASSLEGRGTEAFF
>TRBJ2-1|-|TRBV6-4|few
TGTGCCAGCAGTGCAAAAGGGGGAGTTGAGCAGTTCTTC
CASSAKGGVEQFF
>TRBJ1-3|-|TRBV18|-
TGTGCCAGCTCACCAGGGGCAGGAAACACCATATATTTT
CASSPGAGNTIYF
>TRBJ1-1|TRBD1|TRBV7-9|-
TGTGCCAGCAGCTTACTGACAGGGGGGTTGAGGGACACTGAAGCTTTCTTT
CASSLLTGGLRDTEAFF
>TRBJ1-2|-|TRBV11-2|once
TGTGCCAGCACCCTCAACAAGAATCCCACCTATGGCTACACCTTC
CASTLNKNPTYGYTF
>TRBJ1-2|-|TRBV4-2|-
TGTGCCAGCAGCCAAGCATTTTATGGCTACACCTTC
CASSQAFYGYTF
>TRBJ2-7|-|TRBV6-6|-
TGTGCCAGCAGTTACACGACCGGAGGGGAGCAGTACTTC
CASSYTTGGEQYF
>TRBJ2-7|-|TRBV7-6|-
TGTGCCAGCAGCTTACTAATGCCGGACTACCCCGTTTCCTACGAGCAGTACTTC
CASSLLMPDYPVSYEQYF
>TRBJ1-1|-|TRBV6-5|-
TGTGCCAGCAGTTACTTCGCAGGGAACACTGAAGCTTTCTTT
CASSYFAGNTEAFF
>TRBJ1-5|-|TRBV7-9|-
TGTGCCAGCAGCCCCCGGGGGTCAAGAGGCAATCAGCCCCAGCATTTT
CASSPRGSRGNQPQHF
>TRBJ2-3|-|TRBV30|-
TGTGCCTGGAGTGTCGGCGGCGGGAAGGCAGATACGCAGTATTTT
CAWSVGGGKADTQYF
>TRBJ2-7|-|TRBV25-1|-
TGTGCCAGCAGTGTTCAGGGGGGTCGATACGAGCAGTACTTC
CASSVQGGRYEQYF
>TRBJ1-3|TRBD1|TRBV12-5|-
TGTGCTAGTGGCCGCGGGACAGGGAATACGGATTTT
CASGRGTGNTDF
>TRBJ1-1|-|TRBV2|-
TGTGCCAGCAAAGCCTTAACGAACACTGAAGCTTTCTTT
CASKALTNTEAFF
>TRBJ1-4|TRBD1|TRBV29-1|-
TGCAGCGGGGCTGGGACAGGGAGGGGAAAACTGTTTTTT
CSGAGTGRGKLFF
>TRBJ1-2|-|TRBV18|-
TGTGCCAGCTCACCTACTGGGGAGAACTATGGCTACACCTTC
CASSPTGENYGYTF
>TRBJ2-5|-|TRBV18|-
TGTGCCAGCTCGCCCTCGCAAATTCCGGGACAACAGAATTTACCTAAGTCCCAGTACTTC
CASSPSQIPGQQNLPKSQYF
>TRBJ2-2|TRBD2|TRBV11-1|-
TGTGCCAGCAGCTTAGAGTCGCTAGCGGGAGGCCCCACCGGGGAGCTGTTTTTT
CASSLESLAGGPTGELFF
>TRBJ1-1|-|TRBV30|-
TGTGCCTGGACTCAACAGAGCGAAGCTTTCTTT
CAWTQQSEAFF
>TRBJ1-1|-|TRBV9|-
TGTGCCAGCAGCCAACTCCCGGGGAACACTGAAGCTTTCTTT
CASSQLPGNTEAFF
>TRBJ2-7|TRBD2|TRBV5-5|-
TGTGCCAGCAGCTTGGACCCAGGGACTACCTACGAGCAGTACTTC
CASSLDPGTTYEQYF
>TRBJ1-1|-|TRBV5-1|-
TGCGCCAGCAGCTCTTCCGGGACACCTTTGGCTTTCTTT
CASSSSGTPLAFF
>TRBJ2-7|-|TRBV12-5|-
TGTGCTAGTGGTTTCGGGTCAGTCGGGGACGAGCAGTACTTC
CASGFGSVGDEQYF
>TRBJ1-5|-|TRBV30|-
TGTGCCTGGAGCGCCGGGACAATTAGCAATCAGCCCCAGCATTTT
CAWSAGTISNQPQHF
>TRBJ2-3|-|TRBV13|-
TGTGCCAGCAGCCCCGGGGTGGATACGCAGTATTTT
CASSPGVDTQYF
>TRBJ2-3|-|TRBV29-1|-
TGCAGCGCACCACCCGGGGGAAAAGTTCTCACAGATACGCAGTATTTT
CSAPPGGKVLTDTQYF
>TRBJ1-2|-|TRBV6-5|-
TGTGCCAGCAGTTCAGGACTCACGGTTAGAGGCTACACCTTC
CASSSGLTVRGYTF
>TRBJ2-7|TRBD1|TRBV7-2|-
TGTGCCAGCAGTCGGACAGGGTGGGAGCAGTACTTC
CASSRTGWEQYF
>TRBJ1-1|TRBD1|TRBV6-1|-
TGTGCCAGCAGTCATACAGGGGCGGGCACTGAAGCTTTCTTT
CASSHTGAGTEAFF
>TRBJ2-3|TRBD2|TRBV5-1|-
TGCGCCAGCAGCTTGGATGCGGGAGCGAGCACAGATACGCAGTATTTT
CASSLDAGASTDTQYF
>TRBJ1-5|-|TRBV19|-
TGTGCCACCAACTCTGGAGGGTATACGGTCCAGCCCCAGCATTTT
CATNSGGYTVQPQHF
>TRBJ2-1|TRBD2|TRBV6-5|-
TGTGCCACTTCGGGGAGGGGAAGGTACAATGAGCAGTTCTTC
CATSGRGRYNEQFF
>TRBJ2-1|-|TRBV6-6|-
TGTGCCAGCAGTTTTGGAGCGGACTCCTACAATGAGCAGTTCTTC
CASSFGADSYNEQFF
>TRBJ1-1|-|TRBV10-3|once
TGTGCCATCAGTGAGTCGCCGGGAATGGGGACTGAAGCTTTCTTT
CAISESPGMGTEAFF